A selection of T cell receptor beta chains follows, all from one sample in a study of T cell responses to AZD1222 COVID-19 vaccine. The table came from immunoSEQ multiplex PCR; TCRdb's copy has only in-frame clones and leaves some out. The sample has 84,000 or so clones; about nine tenths are singletons. Material: peripheral blood, obtained 28 days after the second AZD1222 dose. Every receptor here comes from an adult who received the AZD1222 COVID-19 vaccine. The CDR3 runs from the conserved cysteine through the conserved F or W. The D gene is left open where the match is weak. Clone sizes are given selectively: once, few, many, or a class where the clone is expanded.

D gene	CDR3 length	V gene	clone size	J gene	CDR3 DNA	CDR3 protein
NA	14	TRBV25-1	NA	TRBJ2-7	TGTGCCAGCCAAAGGGGAGCTGGAACATACGAGCAGTACTTC	CASQRGAGTYEQYF
NA	16	TRBV9	NA	TRBJ1-6	TGTGCCAGCAGCGGGGGTGGGGGCCCCTATAATTCACCCCTCCACTTT	CASSGGGGPYNSPLHF
NA	16	TRBV5-1	NA	TRBJ2-6	TGCGCCAGCAGCTTGTTCGCGAGCTCTGGGGCCAACGTCCTGACTTTC	CASSLFASSGANVLTF
NA	16	TRBV11-2	NA	TRBJ1-3	TGTGCCAGCAGATCCACCAGTGGAGGGACGGGAAACACCATATATTTT	CASRSTSGGTGNTIYF
NA	18	TRBV7-9	once	TRBJ1-1	TGTGCCAGCAGCCCACGTGCGTCGGGCCTCATGGGCGTACCTGAAGCTTTCTTT	CASSPRASGLMGVPEAFF
TRBD2	18	TRBV9	NA	TRBJ2-3	TGTGCCAGCAGCGTAGCGGGGGGAAATAGCGGTAGCACAGATACGCAGTATTTT	CASSVAGGNSGSTDTQYF
NA	17	TRBV7-8	NA	TRBJ2-3	TGTGCCAGCAGCTTATATGGGGGCAGCTTCTTCACAGATACGCAGTATTTT	CASSLYGGSFFTDTQYF
NA	16	TRBV3-1/TRBV3-2	NA	TRBJ2-3	TGTGCCAGCAGCCAAGCGGGTCCCGGAACTGGGGATACGCAGTATTTT	CASSQAGPGTGDTQYF
NA	17	TRBV11-3	NA	TRBJ2-5	TGTGCCAGCAGCTTAGAGCCTTGGCAGATAGGGGTAGAGACCCAGTACTTC	CASSLEPWQIGVETQYF
TRBD1	14	TRBV9	NA	TRBJ1-4	TGTGCCAGCAGCGCCAGGACAGGGGATGAAAAACTGTTTTTT	CASSARTGDEKLFF
NA	14	TRBV10-3	NA	TRBJ2-5	TGTGCCATCAGTGGGAGCGGGCACCAAGAGACCCAGTACTTC	CAISGSGHQETQYF
NA	14	TRBV6-2/TRBV6-3	NA	TRBJ2-3	TGTGCCAGCAGTTTTGTCTTGTTCACAGATACGCAGTATTTT	CASSFVLFTDTQYF
NA	17	TRBV6-6	NA	TRBJ1-1	TGTGCCAGCAGTCCAAGGACGGTTCTTAGGCCGAACACTGAAGCTTTCTTT	CASSPRTVLRPNTEAFF
NA	14	TRBV10-1	NA	TRBJ1-2	TGCGCCACCTTAAGGGGGGTCGCTAACTATGGCTACACCTTC	CATLRGVANYGYTF
TRBD2	18	TRBV7-6	NA	TRBJ2-6	TGTGCCAGCAGCTTACGGACTAGCCAAACCTCTGGGGCCAACGTCCTGACTTTC	CASSLRTSQTSGANVLTF
NA	20	TRBV4-1	NA	TRBJ1-2	TGCGCCAGCAGCCAAGTCTACGTCGACCCGGCCCGGGGGAAAGGCTTTGGCTACACCTTC	CASSQVYVDPARGKGFGYTF
NA	14	TRBV30	NA	TRBJ1-3	TGTGCCTGGATGTCCACGGACGACGGAAACACCATATATTTT	CAWMSTDDGNTIYF
TRBD1	15	TRBV11-2	NA	TRBJ1-6	TGTGCCAGCAGCTTGGACAGGGGTCCACCTGAACCCCTCCACTTT	CASSLDRGPPEPLHF